Listed below are T cell receptor beta chains from one sample, sequenced in a study of cytomegalovirus exposure and HLA in healthy donors. Clones were read by immunoSEQ multiplex PCR, and TCRdb kept only the in-frame ones, dropping some. Of 170,000 or so clones listed, around 77% are singletons. Sequencing was done on a sample of PBMCs. Receptors originate from a woman between 50 and 59 years old in good health and CMV-seropositive. The CDR3 runs from the conserved cysteine through the conserved F or W. The D gene is left open where the match is weak. A clone size is listed for some rows: how often the clone was seen (once, few, many), or a class if it is expanded.

NA	TRBJ1-5	TRBV6-5	NA	15	CATTDEGLMDQPQHF	TGTGCCACCACTGATGAGGGATTGATGGATCAGCCCCAGCATTTT
NA	TRBJ1-2	TRBV5-6	NA	15	CASSPWAPLTYGYTF	TGTGCCAGCAGCCCCTGGGCTCCCCTTACCTATGGCTACACCTTC
TRBD1	TRBJ2-7	TRBV18	NA	17	CASSPGPGQNNYYEQYF	TGTGCCAGCTCACCCGGACCGGGACAGAATAACTACTACGAGCAGTACTTC
TRBD1	TRBJ1-1	TRBV15	NA	15	CATSRWTGSAEGAFF	TGTGCCACCAGCAGATGGACAGGGTCAGCGGAAGGAGCTTTCTTT
NA	TRBJ2-7	TRBV6-1	NA	14	CASSRQTRPYEQYF	TGTGCCAGCAGTAGACAGACCCGCCCCTACGAGCAGTACTTC
NA	TRBJ2-5	TRBV7-3	NA	14	CASSLKGDQETQYF	TGTGCCAGCAGCCTAAAGGGGGACCAAGAGACCCAGTACTTC
TRBD2	TRBJ2-3	TRBV5-1	NA	16	CASSFGTSGRVDTQYF	TGCGCCAGCAGCTTTGGGACTAGCGGGAGGGTAGATACGCAGTATTTT
NA	TRBJ2-5	TRBV7-3	NA	12	CASSPTGKTQYF	TGTGCCAGCAGCCCGACGGGGAAGACCCAGTACTTC
TRBD2	TRBJ2-7	TRBV19	NA	17	CASSIGELAVSSYEQYF	TGTGCCAGTAGTATAGGGGAACTAGCGGTCAGCTCCTACGAGCAGTACTTC
TRBD1	TRBJ1-4	TRBV10-3	NA	14	CAISQGGTNEKLFF	TGTGCCATCAGTCAGGGGGGAACTAATGAAAAACTGTTTTTT
TRBD1	TRBJ1-1	TRBV5-4	few	13	CASSGTGITEAFF	TGTGCCAGCAGCGGGACAGGGATAACTGAAGCTTTCTTT
NA	TRBJ2-2	TRBV21-1	NA	16	CASSKEAGGRTGELFF	TGTGCCAGCAGCAAAGAGGCAGGGGGTCGGACCGGGGAGCTGTTTTTT
NA	TRBJ2-7	TRBV2	NA	10	CASSLYEQYF	TGTGCCAGCAGCCTCTACGAGCAGTACTTC
TRBD1	TRBJ1-4	TRBV5-1	NA	19	CASSPVPMTGVATNEKLFF	TGCGCCAGCAGCCCGGTCCCTATGACAGGGGTCGCAACTAATGAAAAACTGTTTTTT
NA	TRBJ2-7	TRBV7-3	few	15	CASSPTDSSSYEQYF	TGTGCCAGCAGCCCGACGGACAGCAGCTCCTACGAGCAGTACTTC
NA	TRBJ2-5	TRBV6-5	NA	13	CASSPNRGGPQYF	TGTGCCAGCAGCCCAAACAGGGGGGGCCCCCAGTACTTC
TRBD1	TRBJ1-1	TRBV7-2	NA	14	CASSPRTGNTEAFF	TGTGCCAGCAGCCCCCGGACAGGGAACACTGAAGCTTTCTTT
NA	TRBJ1-1	TRBV29-1	NA	14	CSVETNGMGTEAFF	TGCAGCGTTGAAACTAACGGGATGGGCACTGAAGCTTTCTTT
TRBD1	TRBJ1-6	TRBV5-5	NA	15	CASSFFDREYSPLHF	TGTGCCAGCAGCTTCTTCGACAGGGAATATTCACCCCTCCACTTT
NA	TRBJ1-3	TRBV6-6	NA	14	CASSPGVSGNTIYF	TGTGCCAGCAGCCCAGGGGTCTCTGGAAACACCATATATTTT
TRBD1	TRBJ1-5	TRBV28	NA	16	CASRIEGQGAGQPQHF	TGTGCCAGCAGAATCGAGGGACAGGGGGCCGGACAGCCCCAGCATTTT
TRBD1	TRBJ2-7	TRBV7-9	NA	14	CASSPPDRGHEQYF	TGTGCCAGCAGCCCCCCGGACAGGGGGCACGAGCAGTACTTC
NA	TRBJ1-1	TRBV29-1	NA	13	CSAAPGLNTEAFF	TGCAGCGCTGCTCCGGGGTTGAACACTGAAGCTTTCTTT
NA	TRBJ2-2	TRBV5-4	NA	15	CASSLGILRTGELFF	TGTGCCAGCAGCTTGGGAATCCTGAGGACCGGGGAGCTGTTTTTT
NA	TRBJ2-3	TRBV19	NA	18	CASSIARGVKSSTDTQYF	TGTGCCAGTAGTATAGCCCGGGGAGTTAAGTCTAGCACAGATACGCAGTATTTT
TRBD1	TRBJ2-1	TRBV28	NA	20	CASSDSSLGSGTGYYNEQFF	TGTGCCAGCAGCGATTCCTCCTTAGGGAGCGGGACAGGGTATTACAATGAGCAGTTCTTC
NA	TRBJ1-2	TRBV7-2	NA	11	CASSPTSGYTF	TGTGCCAGCAGCCCTACGTCCGGCTACACCTTC
TRBD1	TRBJ1-1	TRBV11-1	NA	15	CASSLRQGSNTEAFF	TGTGCCAGCAGCTTGCGACAGGGCTCGAACACTGAAGCTTTCTTT
TRBD1	TRBJ1-2	TRBV19	NA	16	CASSTRLGTGSFGYTF	TGTGCCAGTAGTACCAGACTCGGGACAGGCTCATTTGGCTACACCTTC
NA	TRBJ2-7	TRBV23-1	few	15	CASSQSRGRAYEQYF	TGCGCCAGCAGTCAATCGAGAGGGCGGGCCTACGAGCAGTACTTC
TRBD1	TRBJ2-1	TRBV27	NA	13	CASRGQGLNEQFF	TGTGCCAGCAGAGGACAGGGGCTTAATGAGCAGTTCTTC
NA	TRBJ1-1	TRBV18	few	14	CASSPVAMNTEAFF	TGTGCCAGCTCACCAGTGGCCATGAACACTGAAGCTTTCTTT
TRBD1	TRBJ1-5	TRBV7-2	NA	15	CASSLGQRQGQPQHF	TGTGCCAGCAGCTTGGGACAGCGCCAGGGCCAGCCCCAGCATTTT
TRBD1	TRBJ2-7	TRBV11-3	NA	15	CASSLETGGNYEQYF	TGTGCCAGCAGCTTAGAGACAGGGGGGAACTACGAGCAGTACTTC
NA	TRBJ1-1	TRBV10-3	few	12	CAIRDKITEAFF	TGTGCCATTAGGGACAAGATAACTGAAGCTTTCTTT
TRBD1	TRBJ2-7	TRBV7-2	NA	15	CASSPRDRVDYEQYF	TGTGCCAGCAGCCCCCGGGACAGGGTGGACTACGAGCAGTACTTC
NA	TRBJ1-5	TRBV5-6	once	14	CASSRQGEHQPQHF	TGTGCCAGCAGCCGCCAGGGTGAGCATCAGCCCCAGCATTTT
TRBD2	TRBJ2-7	TRBV7-3	NA	16	CASSLTPAGGIHEQYF	TGTGCCAGCAGCTTAACCCCGGCGGGGGGGATCCACGAGCAGTACTTC
NA	TRBJ2-5	TRBV11-3	NA	12	CASSLQQGPQYF	TGTGCCAGCAGCCTCCAACAGGGACCCCAGTACTTC
NA	TRBJ1-2	TRBV15	NA	15	CATQRTVGANYGYTF	TGTGCCACCCAGCGGACAGTGGGGGCTAACTATGGCTACACCTTC
TRBD2	TRBJ2-5	TRBV5-5	NA	16	CASITGAGAGVETQYF	TGTGCCAGCATCACCGGGGCCGGGGCGGGGGTTGAGACCCAGTACTTC
NA	TRBJ1-1	TRBV7-9	NA	15	CSSSLLGPGGTEAFF	TGTTCCAGCAGCTTATTAGGACCGGGAGGGACTGAAGCTTTCTTT
NA	TRBJ2-1	TRBV6-6	NA	15	CASSYRGGKVNEQFF	TGTGCCAGCAGTTACAGAGGCGGAAAGGTCAATGAGCAGTTCTTC
NA	TRBJ2-7	TRBV5-1	NA	13	CASSLNLGGEQYF	TGCGCCAGCAGCTTGAACCTGGGGGGAGAGCAGTACTTC
TRBD1	TRBJ2-7	TRBV5-8	NA	15	CASTESGQGAYEQYF	TGTGCCAGCACCGAATCGGGACAGGGAGCCTACGAGCAGTACTTC